The present T cell receptor (beta chain) was sequenced within a study of CD4+ T cells in melanoma. Overall study results and limits: A reported correlation linked neoantigen-specific CD4+ T cells to CD8+, macrophage and B cell function. Neoantigen-specific CD4+ T cells in melanoma reportedly had diverse differentiation states.

TCRdb keeps only in-frame clones here, not all; method: immunoSEQ multiplex PCR. Of some 120,000 clones in the sample, 92% are singletons; the top ten hold roughly 3.5%. About this clone itself: The antigen is unknown.

Germline V gene data show CDR1 as SGHNT and CDR2 as YYREEE (reference sequence). The CDR3 is made up of 12 amino acids. V lost 2 bases and J lost 9, with 9 bases in between. This receptor was identified in a human donor with melanoma. The V call is TRBV5-4, the J call TRBJ2-1; D not certain. The sequencing input was peripheral blood. The CDR3 reads CASSLLVGEQFF. The CDR3 DNA follows: TGTGCCAGCAGCTTACTGGTGGGTGAGCAGTTCTTC.